This is a list of T cell receptor beta chains from one sample in a study of cytomegalovirus exposure and HLA in healthy donors. This table comes from immunoSEQ multiplex PCR, and its TCRdb copy is limited to in-frame clones, with some not included. The table gives around 50,000 clones; the top ten clones make up approximately 6.9% of it. The sample taken for sequencing was PBMCs. The receptors here all came from a middle-aged woman in good health and CMV-seronegative. Each CDR3 is given with its conserved first and last residue. The order of the fields is V gene, J gene, D gene, CDR3 DNA, CDR3 protein. D genes are given only for firm matches.

TRBV7-2	TRBJ2-5	TRBD2	TGTGCCAGCAGCTTATTTTTGGGACTAGCGGGGATAGAGACCCAGTACTTC	CASSLFLGLAGIETQYF
TRBV6-1	TRBJ2-3	TRBD2	TGTGCCAGCAGTGCTCTAAGGACTAGCGGGAGTACAGATACGCAGTATTTT	CASSALRTSGSTDTQYF
TRBV19	TRBJ1-2	NA	TGTGCCAGTAGTATAGAGACGGGGGTCTATGGCTACACCTTC	CASSIETGVYGYTF
TRBV5-1	TRBJ2-2	NA	TGCGCCAGCAGCTTGACCTTTGACAGGAGGAACACCGGGGAGCTGTTTTTT	CASSLTFDRRNTGELFF
TRBV18	TRBJ2-7	TRBD1	TGTGCCAGCTCACCACAGGGGGCTTCCTACGAGCAGTACTTC	CASSPQGASYEQYF
TRBV25-1	TRBJ1-6	NA	TGTGCCAGCAGTGGCGGGGCAGCGGGCTCCTATAATTCACCCCTCCACTTT	CASSGGAAGSYNSPLHF
TRBV7-2	TRBJ1-1	NA	TGTGCCAGCAGCTTTCTCCTGAGGGACACTGAAGCTTTCTTT	CASSFLLRDTEAFF
TRBV27	TRBJ2-5	NA	TGTGCCAGCAGTTTATCGGGCGAGACCCAGTACTTC	CASSLSGETQYF
TRBV9	TRBJ1-2	NA	TGTGCCAGCAGCGTTACCGGGACTGCTTATGGCTACACCTTC	CASSVTGTAYGYTF
TRBV7-2	TRBJ1-2	NA	TGTGCCAGCAGCTTAGGCGGGGGAAGTGGCTACACCTTC	CASSLGGGSGYTF
TRBV2	TRBJ1-3	TRBD1	TGTGCCAGCAGCCTGGGACAGGGGGTGCCCAACGCCATATATTTT	CASSLGQGVPNAIYF
TRBV27	TRBJ1-2	NA	TGTGCCAGCATCTCCGTGGGGGGGAGAGGTGGCTACACCTTC	CASISVGGRGGYTF
TRBV11-2	TRBJ2-7	NA	TGTGCCAGCAGCTCTTTCGCCTACGAGCAGTACTTC	CASSSFAYEQYF
TRBV6-1	TRBJ1-1	NA	TGTGCCAGCAGATCGGAGCGTGTCACTGAAGCTTTCTTT	CASRSERVTEAFF
TRBV29-1	TRBJ2-7	NA	TGCAGCGTGGCGCATCCCCGCGGGGAGCAGTACTTC	CSVAHPRGEQYF
TRBV6-5	TRBJ2-2	TRBD2	TGTGCCAGCAGACTAGCGGGCACCGGGGAGCTGTTTTTT	CASRLAGTGELFF
TRBV7-2	TRBJ2-3	TRBD2	TGTGCCAGCAGCCTCCAACCGGGACTAGCAGATACGCAGTATTTT	CASSLQPGLADTQYF
TRBV4-2	TRBJ2-2	TRBD1	TGTGCCAGCTGGTTCGCCGGGACAGCTTCGGCCGGGGAGCTGTTTTTT	CASWFAGTASAGELFF
TRBV5-1	TRBJ2-5	NA	TGCGCCAGCAGCTTGCACAGGGTGGAGACCCAGTACTTC	CASSLHRVETQYF
TRBV4-3	TRBJ1-4	TRBD1	TGCGCCAGCAGCCATGGGACAGGTGTGAGAAAACTGTTTTTT	CASSHGTGVRKLFF
TRBV28	TRBJ1-5	NA	TGTGCCAGCAGGGACAGTGAACCTACTGGGGATCAGCCCCAGCATTTT	CASRDSEPTGDQPQHF
TRBV18	TRBJ1-1	NA	TGTGCCAGCTCAAACCAGGCAGACATGAACACTGAAGCTTTCTTT	CASSNQADMNTEAFF
TRBV7-2	TRBJ2-3	TRBD2	TGTGCCAGCAGCCCCCGGCGACTAGCGGAACCGTATTTT	CASSPRRLAEPYF
TRBV20-1	TRBJ2-7	TRBD1	TGCAGTGCACCGGACAGGAACGAGCAGTACTTC	CSAPDRNEQYF
TRBV6-5	TRBJ2-1	NA	TGTGCCAGCAGGAGGGGGTCTAGCGGTGACAATGAGCAGTTCTTC	CASRRGSSGDNEQFF
TRBV7-9	TRBJ1-2	TRBD1	TGTGCCAGCAGCCCGGGACAGGGGGTAGGCTACACCTTC	CASSPGQGVGYTF
TRBV28	TRBJ2-2	TRBD2	TGTGCCAGCAGCTGGACTAGCGGGGGGGCAGGGACCGGGGAGCTGTTTTTT	CASSWTSGGAGTGELFF
TRBV2	TRBJ1-2	NA	TGTGCCAGCACTCCTTTGGGGGGGCCTAACTATGGCTACACCTTC	CASTPLGGPNYGYTF
TRBV15	TRBJ1-3	NA	TGTGCCACCAGCAGAGATCGTCCTTCAGACACCATATATTTT	CATSRDRPSDTIYF
TRBV7-2	TRBJ2-1	NA	TGTGCCAGCTGTTTCGTGGGGCTTGAGCAGTTCTTC	CASCFVGLEQFF
TRBV18	TRBJ2-7	TRBD1	TGTGCCAGCTCTCCCGGGACAGGGGCCTCCTACGAGCAGTACTTC	CASSPGTGASYEQYF
TRBV28	TRBJ1-6	NA	TGTGCCAGCAGTTTTCCCCGTAATTCACCCCTCCACTTT	CASSFPRNSPLHF
TRBV28	TRBJ1-2	TRBD1	TGTGCCAGCAGTTCATCGGGACAGGGGGAAAACTATGGCTACACCTTC	CASSSSGQGENYGYTF